This section outlines one T cell receptor (beta chain) sequence together with its context. What antigen it recognizes has not been identified. Base qualities are missing; no much larger clone stands one base away. Sequences SEHNR (CDR1) and FQNEAQ (CDR2) are obtained from the germline V gene (reference sequence). The CDR3 contains 18 residues, cysteine and phenylalanine counted. The retained sequence is limited to the CDR3, 54 bases, with the frame set at the first base. V is cut back by 1 base and J by 5 bases, with 6 bases in the junction unmatched. The immunoSEQ Assay, a bias-controlled multiplex PCR, was used to amplify TCRbeta CDR3 regions from genomic DNA. Regarding the original processing steps: Nucleated cell counts per sample were estimated from amplification of reference gene primers within the assay. To quantify the absolute abundance of each unique TCRbeta CDR3 rearrangement, sequence reads were collapsed and filtered. For each sample, productive Simpson clonality was calculated as the square root of Simpson's diversity index over productive rearrangements. Imported from immuneACCESS, the table was reduced by TCRdb to in-frame sequences with V and J called. These copies leave out some clones; in studies compared against another copy, an unresolved V gene accounts for under half, and the cause of the remainder is not known. The D gene and trimming were derived from the DNA, and the V and J assignments and clone size from that table. For this sample the table gives 180,000 or so clones, of which around 86% were detected only once. 8% to 10% of the sample goes to the ten largest clones.

The entry originates in a study of blood T cell repertoires in COVID-19 (dated by TCRdb to 2018 to 2020). The study in broad terms: Samples from collaborators originated in the United States, Italy and Spain and spanned both the acute and convalescent phases of COVID-19. The prospective study material was composed of cDNA or gDNA derived from T cells, B-cell-depleted T cells, or PBMCs. Subjects who had been exposed to COVID-19, were actively infected with it, or had recovered from it provided the deeply sampled blood TCRbeta repertoires that made up the dataset. The repertoires were released in a freely available public database meant as a resource for research on the immune response to SARS-CoV-2. The samples were drawn from the first 160 participants of the ongoing ImmuneRACE study and from some 1,300 subjects provided by 6 global collaborators. The sample metadata nearly always contained a de-identified subject ID, COVID-19 status, age in years and sex. HLA class I and class II types, where available, came from metadata supplied by the sample provider rather than from assay-based typing. Study-level results and caveats: The amount of clinical and demographic metadata varied by source and participant and was provided uncurated.

The collaborating institutions used their own protocols to collect whole blood in K2EDTA tubes. Collaborator samples were shipped for TCRbeta analysis as frozen whole blood, isolated PBMCs, or DNA extracted from either sample type. The receptor was derived from a man aged 55 to 69 with acute or convalescent COVID-19. The chain couples TRBV7-9 to TRBJ2-2, and TRBD2 matches 14 of the central bases. The sequenced sample consisted of peripheral blood. The bases are TGTGCCAGCAGCTTAGGACTAGCGGGAGGGCCGGAGACCGGGGAGCTGTTTTTT. Its translation is CASSLGLAGGPETGELFF.